The 20 T cell receptor beta chains below come from one sample, sequenced in a study of shared clonotypes between healthy human individuals. Generated by immunoSEQ multiplex PCR, the TCRdb table keeps only in-frame clones and is missing some. The sample includes about 1.1 million clones, 70% to 80% of them seen just once. Sequenced input: memory CD4+ T cells from PBMCs. Subset meaning: CD45RA-negative fraction. Every receptor here comes from a man aged 18 to 35 in good health. Some clones in this sample may be carry-over from other donors' samples.

This rearrangement joins TRBV7-2 to TRBJ2-2; D remains unclear. Germline assignment: CDR1 SGHTA and CDR2 FQGNSA. V was cut by 6 bases and J by 4 bases, with 24 bases left in between. This CDR3 region has 18 residues. As DNA, the CDR3 is TGTGCCAGCAGACCGCCAAAAATGGACGGAAAACGCACCGGGGAGCTGTTTTTT. It codes for CASRPPKMDGKRTGELFF.

This rearrangement joins TRBV6-5 to TRBJ1-5; possibly TRBD1 for D (6 bases). Trimming pared 6 bases from V and 4 bases from J, leaving 10 bases between. The CDR3 contains 13 residues. Germline assignment: CDR1 MNHEY and CDR2 SVGAGI. CDR3 region: CASRQDRNQPQHF. CDR3 bases: TGTGCCAGCAGACAAGACAGGAATCAGCCCCAGCATTTT.

The CDR3 DNA is TGTGCCAGCAGCCCGGGCTGGGGCGAAGAGACCCAGTACTTC. Its protein product is CASSPGWGEETQYF. The V gene is TRBV11-3, the J gene TRBJ2-5; the D gene is possibly TRBD1 (5 bases). The CDR3 runs to 14 residues. Germline assignment: CDR1 SGHNT and CDR2 YENEEA. The germline V and J ends were trimmed by 5 bases and 3 bases, with 13 bases remaining between them.

The CDR3: CASSPPSTMNTGELFF. CDR3 in DNA: TGTGCCAGCTCACCACCTTCGACCATGAACACCGGGGAGCTGTTTTTT. The chain employs TRBV18 and TRBJ2-2, with D uncertain. V was cut by 0 bases and J by 1 base, with 9 bases left in between. The CDR3 is made up of 16 amino acids. CDR1 is KGHSH and CDR2 is LQKENI in the germline V gene.

The chain has TRBV7-2 and TRBJ2-1; 12 bases agree with TRBD1. Per the germline V gene, CDR1 is SGHTA and CDR2 is FQGNSA. This CDR3 has 15 amino acids. Trimming at V came to 3 bases and at J to 8 bases, leaving 5 bases not matched to a gene. Here the CDR3 DNA reads TGTGCCAGCAGCTTCTCGGGACAGGGGGCTTATGAGCAGTTCTTC. Its translation: CASSFSGQGAYEQFF.

The sample holds a few counts of this clone. V gene TRBV11-2 combines with J gene TRBJ2-3, with D possibly matching TRBD1 (6 bases). Germline loops: CDR1 SGHAT, CDR2 FQNNGV. This CDR3 comprises 14 residues. V lost 2 bases, J lost 6 bases, and 12 bases lay in between. CDR3 DNA: TGTGCCAGCAGCTTAAGACAGGTCATGGATACGCAGTATTTT. Residues: CASSLRQVMDTQYF.

At least ten counts were recorded for this clone. The same CDR3 also results from other DNA sequences found in this sample. The J gene is TRBJ2-3, the V gene TRBV25-1, with D unresolved. CDR1 and CDR2 (germline): MGHDK, SYGVNS. The CDR3 has 12 residues. V was trimmed by 4 bases and J by 1 base, leaving 3 bases between them. The CDR3 reads CASSVGTDTQYF. The CDR3 DNA reads TGTGCCAGCAGTGTTGGCACAGATACGCAGTATTTT.

This chain joins TRBV4-2 and TRBJ2-3; 7 bases line up with TRBD2. J was trimmed by 1 base and V by 1 base; bases with no gene match: 5. This CDR3 has 16 amino acids. CDR1 and CDR2 (germline): LGHNA, YNFKEQ. The CDR3 nucleotides read TGTGCCAGCAGCCAAGGGCTAGCGGTGGGCACAGATACGCAGTATTTT. Translation: CASSQGLAVGTDTQYF.

The chain links TRBV2 to TRBJ2-3; weak D call: TRBD2 (6 bases). Germline assignment: CDR1 SNHLY and CDR2 FYNNEI. V lost 5 bases to trimming and J lost 2 bases, with 11 bases between them. The CDR3 loop spans 14 amino acids. The CDR3 DNA follows: TGTGCCAGCAGTATTCGGACTATCACAGATACGCAGTATTTT. Protein: CASSIRTITDTQYF.

The gene calls are TRBV5-1 and TRBJ2-7; TRBD1 matches at 7 bases. The germline CDR1 and CDR2 sequences are SGHRS and YFSETQ. V was pared by 1 base and J by 5 bases, with 6 bases of the junction left unmatched. The CDR3 extends over 14 amino acids. In DNA form, the CDR3 reads TGCGCCAGCAGCTTGTGGACAGGAACCCACGAGCAGTACTTC. Translating it yields CASSLWTGTHEQYF.

The chain is built from TRBV5-4 and TRBJ2-5; TRBD2 agrees at 8 bases. J lost 5 bases, V lost 2 bases, and 14 bases had no gene match. The CDR3 consists of 17 residues. Per the germline V gene, CDR1 is SGHNT and CDR2 is YYREEE (reference sequence). CDR3: CASSLPLSGRVGETQYF. CDR3 nucleotide sequence: TGTGCCAGCAGCTTACCCCTCAGCGGGAGAGTCGGGGAGACCCAGTACTTC.

The CDR3 is CASSLVGGTVQETQYF. CDR3 bases: TGTGCCAGCAGCTTAGTAGGTGGGACAGTCCAAGAGACCCAGTACTTC. The chain couples TRBV7-9 to TRBJ2-5, with 7 bases lining up with TRBD1. Germline loops: CDR1 SEHNR, CDR2 FQNEAQ (reference sequence). The V segment lost 1 base and the J segment 1 base; nucleotides outside the gene matches: 6. The CDR3 covers 16 residues.

The gene calls are TRBV11-2 and TRBJ2-1; D assignment may be TRBD1 or TRBD2 (5 bases each). V was shortened by 5 bases and J by 8 bases, with 19 bases between the two germline ends. The germline CDR1 and CDR2 sequences are SGHAT and FQNNGV. This CDR3 has 15 amino acids. Here the CDR3 reads CASSHSPWGSYEQFF. In DNA form, the CDR3 reads TGTGCCAGCAGCCACAGTCCCTGGGGGAGTTATGAGCAGTTCTTC.

A few counts support this clone. The V gene is TRBV5-1, the J gene TRBJ2-7; 11 nucleotides match TRBD2. Germline V gene sequence: CDR1 SGHRS, CDR2 YFSETQ. Germline trimming cut 2 bases from V and 5 bases from J; bases unmatched to any gene: 3. The CDR3 spans 14 residues. The CDR3 sequence: CASSFTSGSNEQYF. CDR3 in DNA: TGCGCCAGCAGCTTTACTAGCGGGAGTAACGAGCAGTACTTC.

The rearrangement links TRBV7-7 to TRBJ2-2; 7 bases map to TRBD1. Looked up from germline, CDR1 is SSHAT and CDR2 is FNYEAQ (reference sequence). The trim removed 5 bases at V and 6 bases at J, leaving 0 bases unmatched. This CDR3 comprises 12 residues. Written as DNA, the CDR3 is TGTGCCAGCAGCCAGGGGGCCGGGGAGCTGTTTTTT. Its translation is CASSQGAGELFF.

This rearrangement joins TRBV30 to TRBJ1-6; possible D gene TRBD1, 6 bases. Trimming took off 4 bases at V and 7 bases at J, with 20 bases between the two ends. Germline V CDR1 and CDR2: GTSNPN, SVGIG (reference sequence). This CDR3 has 16 residues. In nucleotides, the CDR3 is TGTGCCTGGACGGACCGGGGGCAGGGGTGGAATTCACCCCTCCACTTT. Protein product: CAWTDRGQGWNSPLHF.

The chain couples TRBV7-2 to TRBJ1-1; TRBD1 is a possible D gene (5 bases). V lost 0 bases, J lost 1 base, and 9 bases lay in between. The CDR3 contains 15 residues. Looked up from germline, CDR1 is SGHTA and CDR2 is FQGNSA. The CDR3 loop is CASSLAGEENTEAFF. For the CDR3, the DNA is TGTGCCAGCAGCTTAGCGGGGGAGGAGAACACTGAAGCTTTCTTT.

In this sample, this clone turned up once. Given a much more abundant clone one base away, this may be a read error. The genes are TRBV4-1 and TRBJ1-2; TRBD1 matches 7 bases. This CDR3 has 17 residues. Germline-derived CDR1 and CDR2 are MGHRA and YSYEKL. V gave up 0 bases and J gave up 2 bases; unmatched junction bases: 9. The CDR3 DNA reads as TGCGCCAGCAGCCAAGAAGTAAGGGGGCTAATCAACTATGGCTACACCTTC. It encodes CASSQEVRGLINYGYTF.

Here the CDR3 DNA reads TGTGCCAGCAGCTTGCCCCTGGGTTATGGCTACACCTTC. Its translation is CASSLPLGYGYTF. V gene TRBV7-2 combines with J gene TRBJ1-2; D unclear. CDR3 size: 13 residues. Trimming removed 3 bases from V and 5 bases from J, with 10 bases in between. Germline V gene sequence: CDR1 SGHTA, CDR2 FQGNSA.

V gene TRBV7-8 combines with J gene TRBJ2-3, with D possibly TRBD2 on 6 matching bases. There are 16 residues in the CDR3. Germline CDR1 and CDR2: SGHVS and FQNEAQ. V shed 5 bases and J shed 5 bases, with 20 bases lying between them. DNA of the CDR3: TGTGCCAGCAGCATCCACGGTGGGCGGGAAGGAGATACGCAGTATTTT. Encoded protein: CASSIHGGREGDTQYF. Full variable domain (missing parts from reference TRBV7-8 and TRBJ2-3): GAGVSQSPRYKVAKRGQDVALRCDPISGHVSLFWYQQALGQGPEFLTYFQNEAQLDKSGLPSDRFFAERPEGSVSTLKIQRTQQEDSAVYLCASSIHGGREGDTQYFGPGTRLTVL.